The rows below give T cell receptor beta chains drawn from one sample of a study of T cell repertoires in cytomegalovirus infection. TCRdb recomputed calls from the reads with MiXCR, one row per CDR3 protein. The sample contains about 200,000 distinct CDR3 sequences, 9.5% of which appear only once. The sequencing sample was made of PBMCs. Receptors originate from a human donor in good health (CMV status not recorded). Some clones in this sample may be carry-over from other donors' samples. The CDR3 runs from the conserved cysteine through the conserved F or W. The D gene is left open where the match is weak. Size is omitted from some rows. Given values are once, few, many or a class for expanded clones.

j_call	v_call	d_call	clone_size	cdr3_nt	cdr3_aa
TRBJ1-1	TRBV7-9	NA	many	TGTGCCAGCAGCATTACCGACAGACACCACACTGAAGCTTTCTTT	CASSITDRHHTEAFF
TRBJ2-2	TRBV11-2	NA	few	TGTGCCAGCAGCCTAGAGATCACCGGGGAGCTGTTTTTT	CASSLEITGELFF
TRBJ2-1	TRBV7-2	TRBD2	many	TGTGCCAGCAGCTTAGACGGGACTAGCGGGAGGGCCGGGGAGCAGTTCTTC	CASSLDGTSGRAGEQFF
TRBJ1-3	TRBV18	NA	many	TGTGCCAGCTCACCCCCTGGAAACACCATATATTTT	CASSPPGNTIYF
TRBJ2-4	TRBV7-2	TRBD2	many	TGTGCCAGCAGCTTAATGAGCGGGGGCGGGAACATTCAGTACTTC	CASSLMSGGGNIQYF
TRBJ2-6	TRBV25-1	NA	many	TGTGCCAGCAGTACCCACTCGGGGGCCAACGTCCTGACTTTC	CASSTHSGANVLTF
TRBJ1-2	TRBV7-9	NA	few	TGTGCCAGCAGCTACGGCGAAGGCTACACCTTC	CASSYGEGYTF
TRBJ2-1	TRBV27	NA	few	TGTGCCAGCAGTCCCCGGTCCCTCAATGAGCAGTTCTTC	CASSPRSLNEQFF
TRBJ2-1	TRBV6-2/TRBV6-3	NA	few	TGTGCCAGCAAATACAGGGTACGGTACAATGAGCAGTTCTTC	CASKYRVRYNEQFF
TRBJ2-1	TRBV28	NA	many	TGTGCCAGCATCGGGCGAAGCTTCAATGAGCAGTTCTTC	CASIGRSFNEQFF
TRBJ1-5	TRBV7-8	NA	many	TGTGCCAGCAGCTTAAGTACGGGATATCAGCCCCAGCATTTT	CASSLSTGYQPQHF
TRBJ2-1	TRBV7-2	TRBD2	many	TGTGCCAGCAGCGCACTAGCGGGGGGGCGGTGGAATGAGCAGTTCTTC	CASSALAGGRWNEQFF
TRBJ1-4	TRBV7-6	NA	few	TGTGCCAGCAGCTCCGGGACAACAACTAATGAAAAACTGTTTTTT	CASSSGTTTNEKLFF
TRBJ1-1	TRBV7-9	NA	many	TGTGCCAGCAGCTTCCCGGCTGGGGGCACTGAAGCTTTCTTT	CASSFPAGGTEAFF
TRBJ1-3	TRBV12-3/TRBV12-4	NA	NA	TGTGCCTCTCAGGGCAGGGTCGGAAACACCATATATTTT	CASQGRVGNTIYF
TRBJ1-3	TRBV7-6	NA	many	TGTGCCAGCAGCTCTCGTAACTCTGGAAACACCATATATTTT	CASSSRNSGNTIYF
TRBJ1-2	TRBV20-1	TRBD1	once	TGCAGTGCCCGATCTTGGGACAGAGTCTATGTCTACACCTTC	CSARSWDRVYVYTF
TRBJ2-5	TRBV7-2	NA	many	TGTGCCAGCAGCTTAGTGGGGGGGGGCGGTGGGGAGACCCAGTACTTC	CASSLVGGGGGETQYF
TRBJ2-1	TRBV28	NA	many	TGTGCCAGCAGTCAGCAGCGCCCCAATGAGCAGTTCTTC	CASSQQRPNEQFF
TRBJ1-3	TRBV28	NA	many	TGTGCCAGCAGTTTACCACTTACAGGGCACTCTGGAAACACCATATATTTT	CASSLPLTGHSGNTIYF
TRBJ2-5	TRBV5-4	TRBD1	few	TGTGCCAGCAGCTGGGGGACAGGGGAACAAGAGACCCAGTACTTC	CASSWGTGEQETQYF
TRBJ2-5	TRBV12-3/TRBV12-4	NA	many	TGTGCCAGCAGTTTAGAGCAAGAGACCCAGTACTTC	CASSLEQETQYF
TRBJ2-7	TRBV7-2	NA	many	TGTGCCAGCAGCTCGGCCCCCTCCTACGAGCAGTACTTC	CASSSAPSYEQYF
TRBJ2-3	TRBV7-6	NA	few	TGTGCCAGCAGCTTAGAAACAGATACGCATTATTTT	CASSLETDTHYF